These 14 T cell receptor beta chains were all obtained from the same sample, sequenced in a study of identical twins. In TCRdb, the 5' RACE reads were re-called with MiXCR into one record per CDR3 protein. The sample lists hundreds of thousands of distinct CDR3 sequences; 5.5% to 6.5% were seen once. Sequencing was carried out using naive T cells sorted from blood. The receptors originated from a young man in good health.

The chain couples TRBV6-2 or TRBV6-3 to TRBJ2-2, with TRBD2 identical over 12 bases. Germline V gene sequence: CDR1 MNHEY, CDR2 SVGEGT. The CDR3 length is 14 residues. The J segment lost 4 bases and the V segment lost 10 bases, leaving 4 bases of the junction unmatched. The CDR3 region has the DNA TGTGCCATCGGACTAGCGGGATTCACCGGGGAGCTGTTTTTT. This translates into CAIGLAGFTGELFF.

This clonotype was detected ten times or more. The chain couples TRBV28 to TRBJ2-2; 8 bases map to TRBD1. The V gene's germline CDR1 is MDHEN and CDR2 SYDVKM. The J segment lost 1 base and the V segment lost 4 bases, leaving 2 bases of the junction unmatched. CDR3 length equals 15 residues. CDR3 region: CASSSGQGNTGELFF. In DNA, the CDR3 is TGTGCCAGCAGTTCCGGACAGGGGAACACCGGGGAGCTGTTTTTT.

In its sample, this clonotype was seen many times. The rearrangement joins TRBV29-1 to TRBJ2-7, with TRBD2 matching 9 bases. CDR1 SQVTM and CDR2 ANQGSEA come from the germline V gene. V dropped 4 bases and J dropped 1; count of bases not matched to a gene: 5. The CDR3 runs to 14 residues. The CDR3 nucleotides read TGCAGCGTTGGTGGGGCGGGAGGGTCCTACGAGCAGTACTTC. It codes for CSVGGAGGSYEQYF.

The table lists this clonotype with a few counts. The J gene is TRBJ2-3, the V gene TRBV4-3; D gene unclear. Trimming took off 4 bases at V and 0 bases at J, with 11 bases between the two ends. From germline, CDR1 is LGHNA and CDR2 YSLEER. The CDR3 is made up of 15 amino acids. The CDR3: CASSRVPPSTDTQYF. The DNA for the CDR3 is TGCGCCAGCAGCCGCGTTCCTCCTAGCACAGATACGCAGTATTTT.

This clonotype was counted many times. The V and J genes are TRBV6-4 and TRBJ2-1; tentative D call: TRBD2 (6 bases). The germline V gene encodes CDR1 MRHNA and CDR2 SNTAGT. The CDR3 length is 13 residues. The germline V and J ends were trimmed by 2 bases and 10 bases, with 12 bases remaining between them. CDR3 region: CASSDEPGVEQFF. CDR3 coding DNA: TGTGCCAGCAGTGACGAGCCGGGGGTGGAGCAGTTCTTC.

This clonotype has a handful of counts. The CDR3 DNA reads as TGCGCCAGCAGCTTGGCTTTCTGGGCCGGTCGTCCCAATCAGCCCCAGCATTTT. Its protein product is CASSLAFWAGRPNQPQHF. The chain joins TRBV5-1 to TRBJ1-5; D uncertain. V lost 0 bases and J lost 3, with 19 bases in between. Germline CDR1 is SGHRS and CDR2 is YFSETQ. The CDR3 covers 18 residues.

Ten or more counts support this clonotype. For the CDR3, the DNA is TGTGCCACCAGCAGAGTTGGTGGGGGAACCAAAAACATTCAGTACTTC. It yields the protein CATSRVGGGTKNIQYF. The chain links TRBV15 to TRBJ2-4; perhaps D is TRBD1 or TRBD2 (5 bases each). V was cut by 1 base and J by 2 bases, with 12 bases left in between. The CDR3 extends over 16 amino acids. The germline gives CDR1 LNHNV, CDR2 YYDKDF (reference sequence).

This clonotype occurred many times. The chain has TRBV12-3 or TRBV12-4 and TRBJ2-5; 7 bases are shared with TRBD2. The junction had 14 bases not matched to a gene; V was cut back by 7 bases and J by 9 bases. CDR3 length equals 14 residues. The CDR3 is CASTLSDNGRPQYF. As DNA, the CDR3 is TGTGCCAGCACTCTCTCGGACAACGGGAGGCCCCAGTACTTC.

This clonotype was seen many times. The chain has TRBV7-8 and TRBJ1-1, with a weak D call TRBD1 (6 bases). V lost 1 base, J lost 0 bases, and 18 bases lay in between. From germline, CDR1 is SGHVS and CDR2 FQNEAQ. The CDR3 extends over 18 amino acids. CDR3 sequence: CASSLGFRGGVMNTEAFF. CDR3 DNA sequence: TGTGCCAGCAGCTTAGGTTTCCGGGGGGGCGTTATGAACACTGAAGCTTTCTTT.

The chain has TRBV11-2 and TRBJ1-5; the D gene is possibly TRBD1 (5 bases). Trimming shortened V by 4 bases and J by 9 bases, and 16 bases separated the two germline ends. CDR1 and CDR2 from the germline V gene are SGHAT and FQNNGV. The CDR3 is 14 amino acids. The CDR3 region is CASSSGGWSRPQHF. CDR3 in DNA: TGTGCCAGCAGCTCCGGGGGGTGGTCGCGGCCCCAGCATTTT. The full variable domain, in which reference TRBV11-2 and TRBJ1-5 provide the parts outside the CDR3, is EAGVAQSPRYKIIEKRQSVAFWCNPISGHATLYWYQQILGQGPKLLIQFQNNGVVDDSQLPKDRFSAERLKGVDSTLKIQPAKLEDSAVYLCASSSGGWSRPQHFGDGTRLSIL.

The V and J genes are TRBV21-1 and TRBJ2-7; the table's TRBD1 call for D was not verified on the DNA. TRBV21-1 is classified as a pseudogene. The CDR3 sequence is 17 residues long. CDR3 residues: CASSKDRLAGGTYEQYF. The CDR3 DNA follows: TGTGCCAGCAGCAAAGATCGTTTGGCAGGGGGGACCTACGAGCAGTACTTC.

Turning to this clonotype: A read error may be the cause here, since a much bigger clone is one base away. The chain carries TRBV4-2 and TRBJ2-1, with 8 bases matching TRBD2. This CDR3 spans 16 amino acids. Germline assignment: CDR1 LGHNA and CDR2 YNFKEQ. J lost 4 bases, V lost 2 bases, and 7 bases had no gene match. The CDR3 region is CASSQRGTSFYNEQFF. In nucleotides, the CDR3 is TGTGCCAGCAGCCAACGCGGGACTAGTTTTTACAATGAGCAGTTCTTC.

This clonotype was counted between two and nine times. The rearrangement uses TRBV7-6 and TRBJ2-1; 13 bases agree with TRBD2. The germline V gene has CDR1 SGHVS and CDR2 FNYEAQ. The CDR3 has 19 residues. J gave up 0 bases and V 0 bases, and 5 bases lay outside the gene matches. The CDR3 reads CASSLARGTSGISYNEQFF. The CDR3 DNA reads as TGTGCCAGCAGCTTAGCGCGAGGGACTAGCGGGATCTCCTACAATGAGCAGTTCTTC.

This clonotype came up many times. This chain joins TRBV6-1 and TRBJ1-1, with D hard to call. V lost 6 bases and J 1 base, leaving 12 bases between the germline ends. This CDR3 has 14 amino acids. From germline, CDR1 is MNHNS and CDR2 SASEGT. CDR3 residues: CASSQSSRNTEAFF. The CDR3 coding sequence is TGTGCCAGCAGCCAGTCGTCAAGGAACACTGAAGCTTTCTTT.